This T cell receptor beta chain was documented in a study of shared clonotypes between healthy human individuals. Profiling relied on immunoSEQ multiplex PCR, and the TCRdb table lists in-frame clones only, not all of them. Found here are under 2.5 million clones, roughly 92% of them singletons; the top ten hold approximately 0.39%. The CDR3 consists of 14 residues. Germline CDR1 and CDR2: SGDLS and YYNGEE. Trimming cost V 2 bases and J 3 bases; bases outside gene matches: 5. To note about this clone: Other DNA sequences in the same sample also yield this CDR3.

The chain has TRBV9 and TRBJ2-7, with 7 positions matching TRBD1. Sequenced material: naive CD4+ T cells from PBMCs. The subset was: CD45RA+ positively selected. This clonotype was sampled from a man between 18 and 35 years old in good health. Some clones in this sample may be carry-over from other donors' samples. CDR3 in amino acids: CASSVGDRVYEQYF. For the CDR3, the DNA is TGTGCCAGCAGCGTGGGAGACAGGGTCTACGAGCAGTACTTC.